This T cell receptor (beta chain) was sequenced for a study of control samples from healthy donors and cancer patients. Produced via immunoSEQ multiplex PCR; TCRdb's table is partial and in-frame only. In the table there are 75,000 to 95,000 clones, around 90% of which are singletons. This CDR3 is 17 amino acids long. With 1 base clipped from V and 7 bases from J, the junction kept 15 bases outside the gene matches. Germline values: CDR1 MGHRA, CDR2 YSYEKL. This receptor was taken from a woman aged 50 to 60 with colorectal cancer. The material sequenced was PBMCs. The chain combines TRBV4-1 with TRBJ1-2; TRBD1 matches 7 bases. The CDR3 reads CASSQARPVKGASGYTF. The CDR3 region has the DNA TGCGCCAGCAGCCAAGCCCGCCCGGTGAAGGGGGCCAGTGGCTACACCTTC.